This T cell receptor beta chain is drawn from a study of T cells in Graves' hyperthyroidism and ophthalmopathy. Study observations and caveats: Blood also contained most expanded thyroid clonotypes above 0.001.

This CDR3 comprises 13 residues. CDR1 is SGHTA and CDR2 is FQGTGA in the germline V gene. TCR beta CDR3 sequences were amplified from RNA transcripts. The HTBI set primed first-round TCR CDR3 RT-PCR. TCRdb called the multiplex PCR reads again in MiXCR, with one record for every CDR3 protein. The table includes 400,000 or so distinct CDR3 sequences, 13% to 15% detected once. For this clonotype: Its antigen is unidentified. A much larger clone lies a single base off, so this may be a read error.

The rearrangement joins TRBV7-3 to TRBJ1-1, with no clear D. The TCR was taken from a woman in her twenties or thirties with Graves' ophthalmopathy. Sequences were obtained from blood. CDR3 coding DNA: TGTGCCAGCAGCGCCTCAGCAAACAATGAAGCTTTCTTT. This translates into CASSASANNEAFF.